This record covers a single TCR beta chain. Its matching antigen is unknown. This record belongs to a study of T-cell reconstitution after alpha-beta-depleted transplantation in children. V shed 8 bases and J shed 1 base, with 15 bases lying between them. The CDR3 spans 14 residues. The germline V gene has CDR1 MDHEN and CDR2 SYDVKM. Overall study findings and caveats: The main origin of T-cell counts and diversity one year after transplant was newly produced T cells. About two months after transplant, alpha-beta T cells reportedly came from several hundred expanded graft clones.

Preparation of the TCRbeta library was carried out with unique molecular identifiers. MiXCR, applied by TCRdb to the PCR reads, yields one record per CDR3 protein. The sample contains over 90,000 distinct CDR3 sequences, roughly 7.6% of which appear only once. The clonotype was recovered from a boy younger than 10 with acute lymphoblastic leukemia, due to receive a stem cell transplant. The rearrangement joins TRBV28 to TRBJ2-7; TRBD2 is a possible D gene (6 bases). This specimen was PBMCs, taken before TCRalphabeta/CD19-depleted stem cell transplant. The CDR3 DNA follows: TGTGCCAGCGTTAGAAGCGGGCCTTCCTACGAGCAGTACTTC. It translates to CASVRSGPSYEQYF.